The 25 T cell receptor beta chains below come from one sample, sequenced in a study of blood T cell repertoires in COVID-19. Sequencing used immunoSEQ multiplex PCR; TCRdb keeps in-frame clones, though not all of them. This sample yields around 32,000 clones, of which 85% to 95% are seen a single time; approximately 0.88% belongs to the top ten. Source material: peripheral blood. Receptor source: a male donor with active COVID-19.

The chain employs TRBV18 and TRBJ1-6; 9 bases map to TRBD1. From germline, CDR1 is KGHSH and CDR2 LQKENI. CDR3 length equals 15 residues. V dropped 3 bases and J dropped 8; count of bases not matched to a gene: 5. The CDR3 region is CASSPTGGPYSPLHF. The DNA for the CDR3 is TGTGCCAGCTCACCGACAGGGGGACCGTATTCACCCCTCCACTTT.

This chain links TRBV14 with TRBJ2-2; 10 positions match TRBD2. The CDR3 spans 19 residues. CDR1 and CDR2 from the germline V gene are SGHDN and FVKESK. Trimming removed 4 bases from V and 0 bases from J; junction bases left unmatched: 11. This CDR3 reads CASSPQPSGLAANTGELFF. CDR3 nucleotide sequence: TGTGCCAGCAGCCCGCAACCGAGTGGACTAGCGGCGAACACCGGGGAGCTGTTTTTT.

This clone occurred once. The V gene is TRBV11-2, the J gene TRBJ2-1, with D maybe TRBD2 (6 bases). The germline V gene encodes CDR1 SGHAT and CDR2 FQNNGV. The CDR3 extends over 16 amino acids. Trimming took off 1 base at V and 10 bases at J, with 20 bases between the two ends. CDR3 nucleotide sequence: TGTGCCAGCAGCTTAGCCCCCAGGCAGGGCGGGACGGAGCAGTTCTTC. Translation: CASSLAPRQGGTEQFF. Full variable domain (missing parts from reference TRBV11-2 and TRBJ2-1): EAGVAQSPRYKIIEKRQSVAFWCNPISGHATLYWYQQILGQGPKLLIQFQNNGVVDDSQLPKDRFSAERLKGVDSTLKIQPAKLEDSAVYLCASSLAPRQGGTEQFFGPGTRLTVL.

The rearrangement uses TRBV18 and TRBJ1-2, with 8 bases matching TRBD1. Germline CDR1 reads KGHSH; CDR2 reads LQKENI. J gave up 7 bases and V 6 bases, and 10 bases lay outside the gene matches. The CDR3 length is 14 residues. The CDR3 protein is CASSGTSDRAGYTF. CDR3 in DNA: TGTGCCAGCTCGGGAACCTCGGACAGGGCTGGCTACACCTTC.

The gene calls are TRBV27 and TRBJ1-5; D gene uncertain. The CDR3 runs 14 residues. Trimming stripped 7 bases from V and 10 bases from J, with 20 bases between. Germline lookup yields CDR1 MNHEY and CDR2 SMNVEV (reference sequence). CDR3 sequence reads: CASTLRGPQGPQHF. CDR3 DNA sequence: TGTGCCAGCACTCTGAGAGGGCCTCAAGGACCCCAGCATTTT.

V is TRBV19 and J is TRBJ2-1; TRBD2 matches at 9 bases. Germline CDR1 and CDR2: LNHDA and SQIVND (reference sequence). The CDR3 runs 16 residues. V was pared by 7 bases and J by 3 bases, with 10 bases of the junction left unmatched. CDR3: CASTRASGAHYNEQFF. The DNA of the CDR3 is TGTGCCAGTACGAGGGCTAGCGGGGCCCACTACAATGAGCAGTTCTTC.

The genes are TRBV4-3 and TRBJ1-2; TRBD1 matches 7 bases. CDR1 and CDR2 (germline): LGHNA, YSLEER. Germline trimming cut 4 bases from V and 2 bases from J; bases unmatched to any gene: 13. This CDR3 contains 17 residues. DNA of the CDR3: TGCGCCAGCAGCCGTTTATGGGGACAGAAAACAAACTATGGCTACACCTTC. Encoded protein: CASSRLWGQKTNYGYTF.

The gene calls are TRBV11-2 and TRBJ1-1, with D perhaps matching TRBD1 (6 bases). The CDR3 loop spans 13 amino acids. Deletions cut 3 bases from V and 4 bases from J, with 9 bases between. CDR1 and CDR2 from the germline V gene are SGHAT and FQNNGV. CDR3 DNA: TGTGCCAGCAGCTTGGTAGGGGGCACTGAAGCTTTCTTT. Protein: CASSLVGGTEAFF.

This chain uses TRBV5-1 with TRBJ1-1, with 10 bases lining up with TRBD1. The germline V gene encodes CDR1 SGHRS and CDR2 YFSETQ. J was trimmed by 3 bases and V by 6 bases; bases with no gene match: 11. There are 16 residues in the CDR3. The CDR3, as DNA: TGCGCCAGCAACAGAATAGCTGGGACAGGGGACACTGAAGCTTTCTTT. It yields the protein CASNRIAGTGDTEAFF. The whole variable domain, filled in from reference TRBV5-1 and TRBJ1-1, reads KAGVTQTPRYLIKTRGQQVTLSCSPISGHRSVSWYQQTPGQGLQFLFEYFSETQRNKGNFPGRFSGRQFSNSRSEMNVSTLELGDSALYLCASNRIAGTGDTEAFFGQGTRLTVV.

CDR3 sequence (DNA): TGCGCCAGCAGCCAAGTTCCGGGTGGCACCGGGGAGCTGTTTTTT. Residues: CASSQVPGGTGELFF. The gene calls are TRBV4-3 and TRBJ2-2, with unresolved D. The CDR3 runs 15 residues. Looked up from germline, CDR1 is LGHNA and CDR2 is YSLEER. The V end was cut by 1 base, the J end by 4 bases, with 10 bases between.

Concerning this clone: No DNA is shown, since the ends of the CDR3 on it are uncertain; the CDR3 is the one TCRdb lists. The V gene is TRBV18, the J gene TRBJ2-7; TRBD2, the D gene given by the table, was not confirmed from the DNA. Germline CDR1 KGHSH, CDR2 LQKENI. Termini included, the CDR3 measures 14 amino acids. The CDR3 sequence: CASSPPSVPYEQYF.

The chain has TRBV6-2 or TRBV6-3 and TRBJ2-5, with TRBD2 as a possible D gene (5 bases). V lost 6 bases, J lost 4 bases, and 18 bases lay in between. CDR3 length equals 15 residues. The germline gives CDR1 MNHEY, CDR2 SVGEGT. The CDR3 reads CASSQPGGRGETQYF. CDR3 coding DNA: TGTGCCAGCAGCCAACCAGGCGGCCGGGGAGAGACCCAGTACTTC.

V and J are TRBV10-2 and TRBJ2-1; 9 positions match TRBD1. V lost 6 bases and J lost 8; bases outside the gene matches: 11. Germline lookup yields CDR1 WSHSY and CDR2 SAAADI. This CDR3 comprises 15 residues. CDR3 sequence reads: CASRVGGQGADEQFF. In nucleotides, the CDR3 is TGCGCCAGCAGGGTCGGGGGACAGGGTGCGGATGAGCAGTTCTTC.

The genes are TRBV5-1 and TRBJ1-2, with TRBD1 identical over 7 bases. V was clipped by 0 bases and J by 4 bases; unmatched bases: 12. Germline V gene sequence: CDR1 SGHRS, CDR2 YFSETQ. The CDR3 is 17 residues long. The CDR3 is CASSLGLERGRAYGYTF. In DNA form, the CDR3 reads TGCGCCAGCAGCTTGGGACTCGAAAGGGGGCGCGCCTATGGCTACACCTTC.

The gene calls are TRBV5-6 and TRBJ2-2, with 8 bases matching TRBD2. In germline, CDR1 is SGHDT, CDR2 YYEEEE. Trimming took 5 bases from V and 1 from J; bases not matched to a gene: 7. This CDR3 spans 16 amino acids. CDR3 protein: CASREAGGRNTGELFF. The DNA for the CDR3 is TGTGCCAGCAGGGAGGCGGGGGGTCGGAACACCGGGGAGCTGTTTTTT.

J is TRBJ2-4 and V is TRBV6-2 or TRBV6-3, with D perhaps TRBD2 (5 bases). Germline CDR1 and CDR2: MNHEY and SVGEGT. The V gene lost 2 bases and the J gene lost 0 bases, with 26 bases spanning the gap. This CDR3 is 21 amino acids long. DNA for the CDR3: TGTGCCAGCAGTTACCCCCTCGGGGAGAAGAATTCAATTCTAGCCAAAAACATTCAGTACTTC. Amino acid sequence: CASSYPLGEKNSILAKNIQYF.

DNA of the CDR3: TGTGCCAGCAGCCCCACGCGGGGTAGCACAGATACGCAGTATTTT. Its translation is CASSPTRGSTDTQYF. The chain carries TRBV4-2 and TRBJ2-3, with D possibly TRBD2 on 6 matching bases. Trimming removed 4 bases from V and 0 bases from J, with 11 bases in between. The CDR3 length is 15 residues. Germline V lookup: CDR1 LGHNA, CDR2 YNFKEQ.

The chain couples TRBV7-2 to TRBJ2-7, with a weak D call TRBD1 (5 bases). Trimming stripped 2 bases from V and 7 bases from J, with 12 bases between. CDR3 length: 13 residues. The germline V gene has CDR1 SGHTA and CDR2 FQGNSA. CDR3: CASSLIQAEEQYF. CDR3 nucleotide sequence: TGTGCCAGCAGCTTAATACAGGCTGAGGAGCAGTACTTC. The whole variable domain, filled in from reference TRBV7-2 and TRBJ2-7, reads GAGVSQSPSNKVTEKGKDVELRCDPISGHTALYWYRQSLGQGLEFLIYFQGNSAPDKSGLPSDRFSAERTGGSVSTLTIQRTQQEDSAVYLCASSLIQAEEQYFGPGTRLTVT.

With respect to this clone: Germline and junction disagree at one end, which may indicate a read error. The V gene is TRBV6-2 or TRBV6-3, the J gene TRBJ2-7, with a tentative D call TRBD2 (5 bases). CDR3 length: 12 amino acids. The germline V gene has CDR1 MNHEY and CDR2 SVGEGT. The CDR3 loop reads CASSYGGNSKGF. The CDR3 DNA is TGTGCCAGCAGTTACGGAGGTAACAGTAAGGGCTTC.

This sequence joins TRBV6-2 or TRBV6-3 and TRBJ1-5; perhaps TRBD1 as D (6 bases). Between the trimmed V and J ends, which lost 4 bases and 6 bases, there was a span of 13 bases. CDR1 is MNHEY and CDR2 is SVGEGT in the germline V gene. This CDR3 has 14 amino acids. CDR3 bases: TGTGCCAGCAGTTCACCAGGGGAACGTCAGCCCCAGCATTTT. Its protein is CASSSPGERQPQHF.

The V call is TRBV9, the J call TRBJ1-5; D remains unclear. CDR1 is SGDLS, CDR2 YYNGEE, per germline. The CDR3 loop spans 13 amino acids. Between the trimmed V and J ends, which lost 0 bases and 6 bases, there was a span of 7 bases. CDR3 nucleotides: TGTGCCAGCAGCGTAGAGGGAGGTCAGCCCCAGCATTTT. Translating gives CASSVEGGQPQHF.

The CDR3 nucleotides read TGTGCCACCGGGACAGGGGGCGCATTAGGGTATGGCTACACCTTC. Translating gives CATGTGGALGYGYTF. The genes are TRBV19 and TRBJ1-2; 12 nucleotides agree with TRBD1. Germline values: CDR1 LNHDA, CDR2 SQIVND (reference sequence). V lost 10 bases and J lost 5; bases outside the gene matches: 11. There are 15 residues in the CDR3.

The chain links TRBV5-1 to TRBJ1-1, with 9 bases identical to TRBD1. With V trimmed by 3 bases and J by 4 bases, 7 bases remained unmatched. The CDR3 is made up of 15 amino acids. CDR1 and CDR2 from the germline V gene are SGHRS and YFSETQ. CDR3 residues: CASSWGQGRPTEAFF. The CDR3 region has the DNA TGCGCCAGCAGCTGGGGACAGGGACGACCCACTGAAGCTTTCTTT.

The chain carries TRBV3-1 (or the pseudogene TRBV3-2) and TRBJ2-2; TRBD2 agrees at 11 bases. The CDR3 is 14 amino acids. Germline V gives CDR1 LGHDT, CDR2 YNNKEL (reference sequence). Trimming removed 4 bases from V and 8 bases from J; junction bases left unmatched: 3. The CDR3 loop is CASSPTSGGGELFF. DNA of the CDR3: TGTGCCAGCAGCCCCACTAGCGGGGGAGGGGAGCTGTTTTTT.

The chain uses TRBV18 and TRBJ2-3; D may be TRBD1 (5 bases). V was trimmed by 2 bases and J by 0 bases, leaving 12 bases between them. CDR1 and CDR2 from the germline V gene are KGHSH and LQKENI. The CDR3 is 16 amino acids. CDR3 loop: CASSPLRQKSTDTQYF. The CDR3 nucleotides read TGTGCCAGCTCACCATTAAGACAGAAGAGCACAGATACGCAGTATTTT.